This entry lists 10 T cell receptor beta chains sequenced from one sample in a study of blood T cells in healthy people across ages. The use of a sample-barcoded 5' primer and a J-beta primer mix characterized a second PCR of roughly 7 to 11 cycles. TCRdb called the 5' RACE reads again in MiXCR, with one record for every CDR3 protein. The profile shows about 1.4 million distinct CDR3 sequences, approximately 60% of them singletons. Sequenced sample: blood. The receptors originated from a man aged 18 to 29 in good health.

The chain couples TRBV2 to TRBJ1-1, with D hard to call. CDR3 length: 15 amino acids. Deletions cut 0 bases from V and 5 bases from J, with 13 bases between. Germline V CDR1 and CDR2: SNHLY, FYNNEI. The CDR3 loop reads CASSEARVPWTEAFF. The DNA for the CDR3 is TGTGCCAGCAGTGAAGCCCGGGTTCCGTGGACTGAAGCTTTCTTT.

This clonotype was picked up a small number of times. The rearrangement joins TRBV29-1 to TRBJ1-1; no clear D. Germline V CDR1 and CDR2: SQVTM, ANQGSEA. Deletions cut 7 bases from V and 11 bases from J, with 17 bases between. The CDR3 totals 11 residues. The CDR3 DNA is TGCAGCGCCGAAAAAGGGATTACGGCTTTCTTT. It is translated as CSAEKGITAFF.

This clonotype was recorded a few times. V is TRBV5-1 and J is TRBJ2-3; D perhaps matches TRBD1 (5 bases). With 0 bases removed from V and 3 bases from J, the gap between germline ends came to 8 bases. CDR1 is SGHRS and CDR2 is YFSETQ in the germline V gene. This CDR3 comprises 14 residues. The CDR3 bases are TGCGCCAGCAGCTTGGGACAGAAAACAGATACGCAGTATTTT. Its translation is CASSLGQKTDTQYF.

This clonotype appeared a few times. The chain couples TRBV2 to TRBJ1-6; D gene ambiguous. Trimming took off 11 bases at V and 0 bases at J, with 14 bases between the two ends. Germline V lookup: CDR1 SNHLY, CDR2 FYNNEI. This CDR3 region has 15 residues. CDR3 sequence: CAQRAASSYNSPLHF. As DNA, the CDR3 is TGTGCCCAGCGGGCGGCGAGCTCCTATAATTCACCCCTCCACTTT.

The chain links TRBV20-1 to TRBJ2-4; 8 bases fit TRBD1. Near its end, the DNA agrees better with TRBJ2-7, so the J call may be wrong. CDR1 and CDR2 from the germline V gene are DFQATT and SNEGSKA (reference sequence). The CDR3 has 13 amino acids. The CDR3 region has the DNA TGCAGTGCTAGAGATATCAGGGGGCACGAGCAGTACTTC. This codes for CSARDIRGHEQYF.

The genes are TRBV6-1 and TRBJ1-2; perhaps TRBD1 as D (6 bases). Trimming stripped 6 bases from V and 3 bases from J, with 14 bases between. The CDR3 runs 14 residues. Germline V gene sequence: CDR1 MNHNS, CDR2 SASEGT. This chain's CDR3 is CASSGREGDYGYTF. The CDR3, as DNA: TGTGCCAGCAGCGGCAGGGAGGGGGACTATGGCTACACCTTC.

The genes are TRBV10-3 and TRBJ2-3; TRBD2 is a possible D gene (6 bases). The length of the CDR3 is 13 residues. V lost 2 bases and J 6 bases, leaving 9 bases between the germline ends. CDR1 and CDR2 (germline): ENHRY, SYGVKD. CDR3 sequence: CAISEGGSDTQYF. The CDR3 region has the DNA TGTGCCATCAGTGAGGGAGGGTCGGATACGCAGTATTTT.

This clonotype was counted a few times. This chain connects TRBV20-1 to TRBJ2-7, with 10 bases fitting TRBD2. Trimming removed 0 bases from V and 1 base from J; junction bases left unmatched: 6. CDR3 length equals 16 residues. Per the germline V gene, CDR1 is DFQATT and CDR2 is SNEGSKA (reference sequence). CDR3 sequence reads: CSARDPAGGPSYEQYF. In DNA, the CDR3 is TGCAGTGCTAGAGATCCAGCGGGAGGGCCTTCCTACGAGCAGTACTTC.

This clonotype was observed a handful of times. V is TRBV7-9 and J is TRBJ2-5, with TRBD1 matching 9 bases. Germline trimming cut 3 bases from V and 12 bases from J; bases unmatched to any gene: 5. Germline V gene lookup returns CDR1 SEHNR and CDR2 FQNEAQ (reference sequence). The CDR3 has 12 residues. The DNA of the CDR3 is TGTGCCAGCAGCTTCGGTGACAGGGGGGAGTACTTC. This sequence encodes CASSFGDRGEYF.

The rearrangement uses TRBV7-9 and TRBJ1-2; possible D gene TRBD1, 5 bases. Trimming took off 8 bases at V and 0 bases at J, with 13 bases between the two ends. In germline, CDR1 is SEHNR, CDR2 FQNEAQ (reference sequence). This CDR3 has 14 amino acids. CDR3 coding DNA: TGTGCCAGCGGGGGTACACCTACTAACTATGGCTACACCTTC. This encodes CASGGTPTNYGYTF.